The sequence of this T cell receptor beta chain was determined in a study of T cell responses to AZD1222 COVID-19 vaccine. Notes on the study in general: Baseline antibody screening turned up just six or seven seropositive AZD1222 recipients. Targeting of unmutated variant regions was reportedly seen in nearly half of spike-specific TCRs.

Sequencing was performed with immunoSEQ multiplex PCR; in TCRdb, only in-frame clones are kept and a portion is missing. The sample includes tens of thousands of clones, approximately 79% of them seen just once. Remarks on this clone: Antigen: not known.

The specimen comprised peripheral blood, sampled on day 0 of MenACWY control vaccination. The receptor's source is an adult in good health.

Written as DNA, the CDR3 is TGCGCCAGCAGCCCCAGGGTCGGGGGACCACAAGAGACCCAGTACTTC. Translation gives CASSPRVGGPQETQYF. The chain is built from TRBV5-1 and TRBJ2-5; D is possibly TRBD2 (6 bases). This CDR3 spans 16 amino acids. Germline lookup yields CDR1 SGHRS and CDR2 YFSETQ. V was clipped by 4 bases and J by 2 bases, with 18 bases between them. The full variable domain, completed using reference TRBV5-1 and TRBJ2-5, is KAGVTQTPRYLIKTRGQQVTLSCSPISGHRSVSWYQQTPGQGLQFLFEYFSETQRNKGNFPGRFSGRQFSNSRSEMNVSTLELGDSALYLCASSPRVGGPQETQYFGPGTRLLVL.